Sequencing of this T cell receptor (beta chain) was carried out in a study of blood T cell repertoires in COVID-19 (TCRdb year 2020). Broadly, across the study: Recovered participants in ImmuneRACE Cohort 3 were defined by two consecutive negative NP/OP PCR tests, clearance by a healthcare professional, or resolution of symptoms. The repertoires were released in a freely available public database intended as a resource for research on the immune response to SARS-CoV-2. Subjects who had been exposed to COVID-19, were actively infected with it, or had recovered from it provided the deeply sampled blood TCRbeta repertoires that made up the dataset. The prospective study material was composed of cDNA or gDNA derived from T cells, B-cell-depleted T cells, or PBMCs. A de-identified subject ID, COVID-19 status, age in years and sex were almost always included in the sample metadata. Collaborator samples came from the United States, Italy and Spain and covered acute and convalescent phases of COVID-19. Samples were obtained from the ongoing ImmuneRACE study (first 160 participants) and from 1,254 subjects provided by 6 global collaborators. Where available, HLA class I and class II types were obtained from metadata supplied by the sample provider rather than from assay-based typing. Broader findings and caveats from the paper: The amount of clinical and demographic metadata varied by source and participant and was provided uncurated.

As to this clone: The antigen it recognizes is unknown. Base qualities were left out, and no much larger clone turns up one base away.

TCRbeta CDR3 regions were amplified from genomic DNA by means of the immunoSEQ Assay, a bias-controlled multiplex PCR. Processing in the source paper ran as follows. Within the assay, amplification of reference gene primers was used to estimate how many nucleated cells each sample contained. To quantify the absolute abundance of each unique TCRbeta CDR3 rearrangement, sequence reads were collapsed and filtered. For each sample, productive Simpson clonality was calculated as the square root of Simpson's diversity index across productive rearrangements. Not all clones reach the TCRdb copy of this immuneACCESS table, which keeps in-frame sequences only. Checked studies attribute under half of the gap to unresolved V genes and leave the rest unexplained. Clonal size and the V and J genes are those of that table, whereas D and trimming came from the DNA. In this sample the table shows hundreds of thousands of clones, 87% of which occur a single time. The top ten constitute approximately 1.9% of the sample.

Enrolling through a virtual design, the prospective study's participants ranged in age from roughly 18 to 89 years and lived across 24 United States geographic areas. In the prospective study, participants were assigned to cohorts based on the clinical history participants reported in a screening survey and a study questionnaire. In the prospective study, mobile phlebotomists collected whole blood, serum and a nasopharyngeal or oropharyngeal swab from each participant. Additional blood draws and questionnaires over an approximately 2-month period could optionally be provided by prospective study participants. Prospective study blood samples were shipped either frozen or at room temperature before DNA extraction. CDR3 length: 13 amino acids, cysteine to phenylalanine. Here the CDR3 DNA is all that survives: 39 bases in frame from base 1. V is clipped by 8 bases and J by 1 base, and the sequence between their germline boundaries is 9 bases long. The germline V gene yields SNHLY for CDR1 and FYNNEI for CDR2.

This clonotype originated in a man in his forties in a cohort exposed to, infected with or recovered from COVID-19 (not recorded which). Sequenced sample: PBMCs or T cells enriched from blood (not recorded which). The chain couples TRBV2 to TRBJ1-5, and possibly TRBD1, on 6 matching bases. The base sequence is TGTGCCAGCGGGACAAAGAGCAATCAGCCCCAGCATTTT. Its protein is CASGTKSNQPQHF. The CDR3, completed at both ends by the reference TRBV2 and TRBJ1-5 genes, gives the full variable domain EPEVTQTPSHQVTQMGQEVILRCVPISNHLYFYWYRQILGQKVEFLVSFYNNEISEKSEIFDDQFSVERPDGSNFTLKIRSTKLEDSAMYFCASGTKSNQPQHFGDGTRLSIL.